These T cell receptor beta chains were read from a single sample in a study of human T cells and chemical hapten exposure. One entry per CDR3 protein, called by TCRdb with MiXCR from the RACE reads. This sample has approximately 260,000 distinct CDR3 sequences; more than 6.5% occur once, and the top ten carry 2.3%. The source material was whole blood, sampled in connection with sensitization to the hapten diphenylcyclopropenone (DPC). The source is a woman aged 40 to 50 with alopecia areata. Some clones in this sample may be carry-over from other donors' samples. The CDR3 runs from the conserved cysteine through the conserved F or W. D genes are given only for firm matches. Expanded clones are given a class, and other clones once, few, many or no size at all.

>.|few|TRBJ2-3|TRBV29-1
TGCAGCGTTGTCTGGGGGGGCACAGATACGCAGTATTTT
CSVVWGGTDTQYF
>.|few|TRBJ2-7|TRBV4-2
TGTGCCAGCAGCGGAACGGACGGGACCTACGAGCAGTACTTC
CASSGTDGTYEQYF
>.|many|TRBJ2-6|TRBV28
TGTGCCAGCCGAATAGGACAGACCACTGGGGCCAACGTCCTGACTTTC
CASRIGQTTGANVLTF
>.|few|TRBJ1-1|TRBV6-2/TRBV6-3
TGTGCCAGCAGTTCGACCCCCAGGGGCGGCACTGAAGCTTTCTTT
CASSSTPRGGTEAFF
>TRBD2|.|TRBJ2-3|TRBV27
TGTGCCAGCAGCTTCGGACTAGGCTCAGATACGCAGTATTTT
CASSFGLGSDTQYF
>TRBD1|many|TRBJ1-2|TRBV28
TGTGCCAGCACCGAGGGACAGGGGGTAAACTATGGCTACACCTTC
CASTEGQGVNYGYTF
>.|many|TRBJ2-2|TRBV7-2
TGTGCCAGCAGCTTATTAAGCGGGTCTACCGGGGAGCTGTTTTTT
CASSLLSGSTGELFF
>.|.|TRBJ1-1|TRBV5-1
TGCGCCAGCAGCCGGTCTGTGGGGGAAGCTTTCTTT
CASSRSVGEAFF
>.|few|TRBJ1-1|TRBV20-1
TGCAGTGCTCCCGCCGGCTTCGGGGGGGCGACTGAAGCTTTCTTT
CSAPAGFGGATEAFF
>TRBD2|few|TRBJ2-2|TRBV9
TGTGCCAGCAGCGTAGTGACTAGCGGGAACACCGGGGAGCTGTTTTTT
CASSVVTSGNTGELFF
>.|few|TRBJ1-1|TRBV6-2/TRBV6-3
TGTGCCAGCAGTTACCGGGGTGGCGCTGAAGCTTTCTTT
CASSYRGGAEAFF
>TRBD2|.|TRBJ2-7|TRBV5-1
TGCGCCAGCAGCCTACTAGCGGGAGGGGGACCCCGCGAGCAGTACTTC
CASSLLAGGGPREQYF
>TRBD1|.|TRBJ2-4|TRBV6-2/TRBV6-3
TGTGCCAGCAGTTCAAGGACAGGGGGCAACAGGAACATTCAGTACTTC
CASSSRTGGNRNIQYF
>.|.|TRBJ2-1|TRBV12-3/TRBV12-4
TGTGCCAACAGCCTTCCGGACAATGAGCAGTTCTTC
CANSLPDNEQFF
>.|few|TRBJ1-5|TRBV12-3/TRBV12-4
TGTGCCAGCACCAGAGGAACTAGAGGTCAGCCCCAGCATTTT
CASTRGTRGQPQHF
>.|many|TRBJ1-5|TRBV5-5
TGTGCCAGCAGCGTCGGAACAGGCCTTAATCAGCCCCAGCATTTT
CASSVGTGLNQPQHF
>TRBD1|.|TRBJ1-1|TRBV18
TGTGCCAGCTCACCACGTACAGGGGGCGAGAACACTGAAGCTTTCTTT
CASSPRTGGENTEAFF
>.|.|TRBJ2-1|TRBV24-1
TGTGCCACCAGTGATTGGCGTCGGGCAAAGCCCAATGAGCAGTTCTTC
CATSDWRRAKPNEQFF
>.|many|TRBJ2-3|TRBV2
TGTGCCAGCGTATACTACGGGGGTGCTGGGTTGGGAAGCACAGATACGCAGTATTTT
CASVYYGGAGLGSTDTQYF
>.|.|TRBJ1-6|TRBV7-9
TGTGCCAGCGTCGTGCAGGGTAATTCACCCCTCCACTTT
CASVVQGNSPLHF
>.|.|TRBJ2-3|TRBV25-1
TGTGCCAGCAGTGAATCTGGCGGAACAGGGCTGCATACGCAGTATTTT
CASSESGGTGLHTQYF
>TRBD1|many|TRBJ2-7|TRBV29-1
TGCAGCGTTCTTGAAGGGACAGGGTACGAGCAGTACTTC
CSVLEGTGYEQYF
>TRBD2|few|TRBJ2-3|TRBV20-1
TGCAGTGCTAGCCCGACTAGCGGGAGAGGAGATACGCAGTATTTT
CSASPTSGRGDTQYF
>TRBD2|.|TRBJ2-1|TRBV6-2/TRBV6-3
TGTGCCAGCAGACCGGGACTAGCTCCTTCAGAGCAGTTCTTC
CASRPGLAPSEQFF
>.|.|TRBJ2-2|TRBV27
TGTGCCAGCAGTTTTTTATACGGGGAGCTGTTTTTT
CASSFLYGELFF
>TRBD1|many|TRBJ2-4|TRBV27
TGTGCCAGCACTACCTGGGACAGGGGGGGCAACATTCAGTACTTC
CASTTWDRGGNIQYF
>TRBD2|.|TRBJ2-7|TRBV27
TGTGCCAGCAGTATACTAGCGGGAGGGTACTACGAGCAGTACTTC
CASSILAGGYYEQYF
>.|many|TRBJ2-6|TRBV4-2
TGTGCCAGCAGCCAAGAATTCACCGCTGGGGCCAACGTCCTGACTTTC
CASSQEFTAGANVLTF
>TRBD1|.|TRBJ1-3|TRBV29-1
TGCAGCGTCGAGACAGGGCGTAGCTCTGGAAACACCATATATTTT
CSVETGRSSGNTIYF
>.|few|TRBJ1-2|TRBV7-8
TGTGCCAGCAGCTTTGGGGGTACTAGACGGTCTAACTATGGCTACACCTTC
CASSFGGTRRSNYGYTF
>.|few|TRBJ2-7|TRBV7-9
TGTGCCAGCAGCGCTGGTCGGCAGAGGCGACCCTACGAGCAGTACTTC
CASSAGRQRRPYEQYF
>TRBD2|.|TRBJ2-2|TRBV9
TGTGCCAGCAGCGTAGGCGGGAGGGCCGCCACCGGGGAGCTGTTTTTT
CASSVGGRAATGELFF
>TRBD2|.|TRBJ2-3|TRBV7-3
TGTGCCAGCAGCTCCCAGGGACTAGCGGGCACAGATACGCAGTATTTT
CASSSQGLAGTDTQYF
>TRBD1|few|TRBJ2-1|TRBV20-1
TGCAGTGCTAGCCGGGACAGGGCAAATGAGCAGTTCTTC
CSASRDRANEQFF
>.|few|TRBJ2-7|TRBV6-1
TGTGCCAGCATCACGGGGCCCAGGGCTGGAACCTACGAGCAGTACTTC
CASITGPRAGTYEQYF
>TRBD2|.|TRBJ2-3|TRBV7-8
TGTGCCAGCAGCTTAGGCGGGACTAGCGGGAGTTATACGCAGTATTTT
CASSLGGTSGSYTQYF
>.|many|TRBJ2-5|TRBV4-3
TGCGCCAGCAGCTACAGCGTGTCCAGCAGAGAGACCCAGTACTTC
CASSYSVSSRETQYF